Below, one T cell receptor beta chain is given with its context. The antigen remains undetermined. The data were obtained in a study of cytomegalovirus exposure and HLA in healthy donors. Whole-study findings and limits: Later work found that TCR association rates differed between HLA loci; DRB1 had the most and HLA-C the fewest. CMV serostatus stood as the only immune exposure information on hand. Analysis performed later showed TCR beta chains linked to HLA being more clonally expanded than equally common others.

Germline V gives CDR1 SGHNT, CDR2 YENEEA. This CDR3 spans 15 amino acids. The V end lost 5 bases, the J end lost 0 bases, and 11 bases lay between the germline ends. The PCR ran on 60 Vbeta and 13 Jbeta primers. Assay: immunoSEQ multiplex PCR; the TCRdb copy retains only in-frame clones and omits some. The sample has 150,000 or so clones, approximately 88% seen once. Material for sequencing was PBMCs. This TCR derives from a boy aged 2 to 9 in good health and CMV-seronegative. This chain joins TRBV11-3 and TRBJ2-1; D not resolved. The CDR3 DNA is TGTGCCAGCAGCGCCAGTCGGAGCTCCTACAATGAGCAGTTCTTC. Its protein is CASSASRSSYNEQFF.